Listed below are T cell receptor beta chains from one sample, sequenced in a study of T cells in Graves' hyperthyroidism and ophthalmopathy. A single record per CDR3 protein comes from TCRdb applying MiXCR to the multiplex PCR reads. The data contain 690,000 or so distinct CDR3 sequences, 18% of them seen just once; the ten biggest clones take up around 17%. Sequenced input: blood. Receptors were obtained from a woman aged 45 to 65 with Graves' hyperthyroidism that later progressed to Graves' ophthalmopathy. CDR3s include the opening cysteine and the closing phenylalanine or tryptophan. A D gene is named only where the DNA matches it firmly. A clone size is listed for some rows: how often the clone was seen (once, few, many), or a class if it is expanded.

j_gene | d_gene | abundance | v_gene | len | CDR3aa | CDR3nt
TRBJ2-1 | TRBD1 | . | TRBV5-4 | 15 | CASSLNDRVYNEQFF | TGTGCCAGCAGCTTAAACGACAGGGTCTACAATGAGCAGTTCTTC
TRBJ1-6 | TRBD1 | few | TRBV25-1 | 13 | CASSDRESSPLHF | TGTGCCAGCAGCGACAGGGAGAGTTCACCCCTCCACTTT
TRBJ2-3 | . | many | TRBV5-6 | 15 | CASSFRGPSTDTQYF | TGTGCCAGCAGCTTCCGGGGACCTAGCACAGATACGCAGTATTTT
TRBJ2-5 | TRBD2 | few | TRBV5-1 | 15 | CASSFNSGGGETQYF | TGCGCCAGCAGCTTTAATAGCGGGGGTGGAGAGACCCAGTACTTC
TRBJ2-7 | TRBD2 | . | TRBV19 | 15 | CASSIIPAGSDEQYF | TGTGCCAGTAGTATAATTCCAGCGGGAAGTGACGAGCAGTACTTC
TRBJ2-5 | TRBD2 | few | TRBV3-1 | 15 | CASTEIAGGQETQYF | TGCGCCAGCACAGAAATAGCGGGGGGTCAAGAGACCCAGTACTTC
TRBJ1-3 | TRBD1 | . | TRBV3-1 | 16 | CASSQDRDRVGYTIYF | TGTGCCAGCAGCCAGGACCGCGACAGGGTAGGGTACACCATATATTTT
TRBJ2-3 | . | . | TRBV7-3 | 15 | CASSSLGAGTDTQYF | TGTGCCAGCAGTTCCCTGGGGGCAGGGACAGATACGCAGTATTTT
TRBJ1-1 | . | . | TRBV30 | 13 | CAWSAFQNTEAFF | TGTGCCTGGAGTGCCTTTCAGAACACTGAAGCTTTCTTT
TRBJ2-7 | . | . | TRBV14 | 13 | CASSQDLGSEQYF | TGTGCCAGCAGCCAAGATTTAGGGAGCGAGCAGTACTTC
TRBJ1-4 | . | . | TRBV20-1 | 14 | CSARDQSGFEKLFF | TGCAGTGCTAGAGATCAGTCAGGATTTGAAAAACTGTTTTTT
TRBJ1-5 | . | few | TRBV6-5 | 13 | CASSYQGTQPQHF | TGTGCCAGCAGTTACCAGGGGACTCAGCCCCAGCATTTT
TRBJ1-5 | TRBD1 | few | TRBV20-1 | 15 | CSARPQGARNQPQHF | TGCAGTGCTAGACCACAGGGGGCCCGCAATCAGCCCCAGCATTTT
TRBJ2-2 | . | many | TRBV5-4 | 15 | CASSPRQLGTGELFF | TGTGCCAGCAGCCCACGACAGTTGGGTACCGGGGAGCTGTTTTTT
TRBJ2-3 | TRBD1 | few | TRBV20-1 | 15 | CSATRQGASPDTQYF | TGCAGTGCTACCCGACAGGGGGCGTCGCCAGATACGCAGTATTTT
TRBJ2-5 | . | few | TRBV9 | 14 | CASSVVGTEETQYF | TGTGCCAGCAGCGTAGTAGGCACAGAAGAGACCCAGTACTTC
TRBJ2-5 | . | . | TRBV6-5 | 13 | CASSYPGQETQYF | TGTGCCAGCAGTTACCCGGGCCAAGAGACCCAGTACTTC
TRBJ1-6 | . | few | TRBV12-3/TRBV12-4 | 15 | CASSLSGRAGSPLHF | TGTGCCAGCAGTTTAAGCGGCAGGGCCGGTTCACCCCTCCACTTT
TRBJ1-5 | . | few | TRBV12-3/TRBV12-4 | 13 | CASSPYINQPQHF | TGTGCCAGCAGTCCATATATCAATCAGCCCCAGCATTTT
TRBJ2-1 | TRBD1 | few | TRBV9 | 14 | CASSATGAHNEQFF | TGTGCCAGCAGCGCGACAGGGGCCCACAATGAGCAGTTCTTC
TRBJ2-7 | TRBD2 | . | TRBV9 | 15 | CASSGSGGGIYEQYF | TGTGCCAGCAGCGGTAGTGGCGGGGGGATCTACGAGCAGTACTTC
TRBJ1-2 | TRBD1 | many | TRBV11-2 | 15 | CASSRTGGDDYGYTF | TGTGCCAGCAGCCGTACAGGGGGCGATGACTATGGCTACACCTTC
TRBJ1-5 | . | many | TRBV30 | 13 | CAWSGGFNEPQHF | TGTGCCTGGAGTGGGGGATTTAATGAGCCCCAGCATTTT
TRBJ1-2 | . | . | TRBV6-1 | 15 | CASSERVRQYYGYTF | TGTGCCAGCAGTGAAAGGGTACGACAGTACTATGGCTACACCTTC
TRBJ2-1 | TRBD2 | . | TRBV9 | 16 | CASSVVAGGIYNEQFF | TGTGCCAGCAGCGTAGTAGCGGGGGGCATCTACAATGAGCAGTTCTTC
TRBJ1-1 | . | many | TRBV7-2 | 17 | CASSLGLGVVLNTEAFF | TGTGCCAGCAGCTTAGGATTGGGGGTCGTTTTGAACACTGAAGCTTTCTTT
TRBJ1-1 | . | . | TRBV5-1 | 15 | CASSLESPRAGEAFF | TGCGCCAGCAGCTTGGAGTCACCCCGGGCCGGCGAAGCTTTCTTT
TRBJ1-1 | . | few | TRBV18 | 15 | CASSPPQAPNTEAFF | TGTGCCAGCTCACCACCTCAGGCGCCGAACACTGAAGCTTTCTTT
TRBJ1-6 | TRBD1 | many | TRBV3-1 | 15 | CASSQSGQGTSPLHF | TGTGCCAGCAGCCAGTCGGGACAGGGAACTTCACCCCTCCACTTT
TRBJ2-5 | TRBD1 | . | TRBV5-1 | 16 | CASSLEVTGYQETQYF | TGTGCCAGCAGCTTAGAAGTGACAGGGTACCAAGAGACCCAGTACTTC
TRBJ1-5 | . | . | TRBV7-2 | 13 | CARLNWGFQPQHF | TGTGCCAGACTGAATTGGGGTTTCCAGCCCCAGCATTTT
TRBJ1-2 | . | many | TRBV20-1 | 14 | CSARDLGKNYGYTF | TGCAGTGCTAGAGATCTGGGAAAGAACTATGGCTACACCTTC
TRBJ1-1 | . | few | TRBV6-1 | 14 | CASSEVPGNTEAFF | TGTGCCAGCAGTGAAGTTCCGGGGAACACTGAAGCTTTCTTT
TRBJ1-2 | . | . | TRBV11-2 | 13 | CASSLDTSYGYTF | TGTGCCAGCAGCTTAGACACTTCCTATGGCTACACCTTC
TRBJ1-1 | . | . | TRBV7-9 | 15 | CASSLGGAENTEAFF | TGTGCCAGCAGCTTAGGGGGCGCCGAGAACACTGAAGCTTTCTTT
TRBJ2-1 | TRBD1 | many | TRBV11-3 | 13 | CASSLTGGDEQFF | TGTGCCAGCAGCCTAACAGGGGGCGATGAGCAGTTCTTC
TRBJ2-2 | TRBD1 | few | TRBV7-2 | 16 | CASSLIRTGATGELFF | TGTGCCAGCAGCTTAATAAGGACAGGGGCCACCGGGGAGCTGTTTTTT
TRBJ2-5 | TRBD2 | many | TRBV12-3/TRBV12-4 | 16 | CASSNGTSGWWETQYF | TGTGCCAGCAGTAACGGGACTAGCGGCTGGTGGGAGACCCAGTACTTC
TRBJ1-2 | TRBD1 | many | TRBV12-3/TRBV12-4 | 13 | CASSSTGGRSYTF | TGTGCCAGCAGTTCGACAGGGGGCCGGAGCTACACCTTC
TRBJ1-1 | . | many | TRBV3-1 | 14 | CASSQVGIKAEAFF | TGTGCCAGCAGCCAAGTAGGCATTAAGGCTGAAGCTTTCTTT
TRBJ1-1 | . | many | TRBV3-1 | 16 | CASSQLGGVVLTEAFF | TGTGCCAGCAGCCAATTGGGGGGGGTAGTCTTAACTGAAGCTTTCTTT
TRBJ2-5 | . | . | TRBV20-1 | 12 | CSARDREETQYF | TGCAGTGCTAGAGATAGGGAAGAGACCCAGTACTTC
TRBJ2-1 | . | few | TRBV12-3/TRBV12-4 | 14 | CASRSDYSYNEQFF | TGTGCCAGCAGATCGGACTACTCCTACAATGAGCAGTTCTTC
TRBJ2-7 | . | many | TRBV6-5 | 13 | CASSYRDSYEQYF | TGCGCCAGCAGCTACAGGGACTCCTACGAGCAGTACTTC